The 12 T cell receptor beta chains reported below all come from one sample, sequenced in a study of blood T cell repertoires in COVID-19. The method was immunoSEQ multiplex PCR; TCRdb's version includes in-frame clones alone and lacks a portion of them. This sample yields about 160,000 clones, of which about 80% are seen a single time; less than 20% belongs to the top ten. The sample consisted of peripheral blood. Every receptor here comes from an elderly woman with acute or convalescent COVID-19.

The chain links TRBV28 to TRBJ1-5; tentative D call: TRBD1 (6 bases). Germline loops: CDR1 MDHEN, CDR2 SYDVKM. This CDR3 comprises 15 residues. V shed 5 bases and J shed 4 bases, with 15 bases lying between them. Here the CDR3 reads CASSNSLQGNQPQHF. CDR3 nucleotides: TGTGCCAGCAGTAACTCCCTTCAGGGGAATCAGCCCCAGCATTTT.

The chain carries TRBV7-9 and TRBJ1-1, with 7 bases fitting TRBD1. This CDR3 is built from 13 residues. J gave up 5 bases and V 4 bases, and 4 bases lay outside the gene matches. CDR1 is SEHNR and CDR2 is FQNEAQ in the germline V gene (reference sequence). CDR3 protein: CASSWGQRTEAFF. The DNA of the CDR3 is TGTGCCAGCAGCTGGGGACAGAGGACTGAAGCTTTCTTT.

The chain carries TRBV3-1 (or the pseudogene TRBV3-2) and TRBJ2-2, with D possibly being TRBD2 (6 bases). V lost 7 bases to trimming and J lost 7 bases, with 13 bases between them. This CDR3 comprises 13 residues. Germline CDR1 and CDR2: LGHDT and YNNKEL (reference sequence). CDR3 region: CASKGAGNGELFF. The CDR3 DNA follows: TGTGCCAGCAAGGGAGCGGGCAACGGGGAGCTGTTTTTT.

In this sample, this clone turned up once. This chain links TRBV11-2 with TRBJ2-5; the D gene is possibly TRBD2 (6 bases). Per germline, CDR1 SGHAT and CDR2 FQNNGV. V was pared by 1 base and J by 7 bases, with 7 bases between. This CDR3 is built from 12 residues. The CDR3 DNA reads TGTGCCAGCAGCTTAGGGCGGGGGACCCAGTACTTC. This translates into CASSLGRGTQYF.

This chain uses TRBV5-5 with TRBJ1-4; D is ambiguous. The CDR3 length is 14 residues. Trimming took off 4 bases at V and 3 bases at J, with 10 bases between the two ends. Germline V lookup: CDR1 SGHKS, CDR2 YYEKEE (reference sequence). In DNA, the CDR3 is TGTGCCAGCAGCAACGCCGGTGCTAATGAAAAACTGTTTTTT. Protein sequence: CASSNAGANEKLFF. Using reference TRBV5-5 and TRBJ1-4 for the parts outside the CDR3, the full variable domain is DAGVTQSPTHLIKTRGQQVTLRCSPISGHKSVSWYQQVLGQGPQFIFQYYEKEERGRGNFPDRFSARQFPNYSSELNVNALLLGDSALYLCASSNAGANEKLFFGSGTQLSVL.

The rearrangement joins TRBV5-6 to TRBJ1-2; D gene uncertain. The CDR3 covers 14 residues. CDR1 is SGHDT and CDR2 is YYEEEE in the germline V gene. The ends were cut back, 4 bases at V and 3 bases at J, with 13 bases in the middle. This CDR3 is CASSLRVADYGYTF. Written as DNA, the CDR3 is TGTGCCAGCAGCCTGAGGGTTGCCGACTATGGCTACACCTTC. Filled out from reference TRBV5-6 and TRBJ1-2, the complete variable domain reads DAGVTQSPTHLIKTRGQQVTLRCSPKSGHDTVSWYQQALGQGPQFIFQYYEEEERQRGNFPDRFSGHQFPNYSSELNVNALLLGDSALYLCASSLRVADYGYTFGSGTRLTVV.

The chain has TRBV18 and TRBJ2-3; perhaps TRBD1 as D (8 bases). V lost 6 bases and J 1 base, leaving 11 bases between the germline ends. CDR3 length: 14 residues. Germline CDR1 and CDR2: KGHSH and LQKENI. CDR3 residues: CASSTGGGTDTQYF. CDR3 nucleotides: TGTGCCAGCTCTACAGGGGGGGGCACAGATACGCAGTATTTT.

J is TRBJ1-3 and V is TRBV7-2; no definite D call. Germline CDR1 and CDR2: SGHTA and FQGNSA. This CDR3 comprises 13 residues. The V gene lost 5 bases and the J gene lost 3 bases, with 8 bases spanning the gap. The chain's CDR3 is CASSPSSGNTIYF. For the CDR3, the DNA is TGTGCCAGCAGCCCCTCCAGTGGAAACACCATATATTTT.

The chain carries TRBV7-9 and TRBJ1-2, with 8 positions matching TRBD1. Germline V gives CDR1 SEHNR, CDR2 FQNEAQ (reference sequence). The V gene end was trimmed by 4 bases and the J gene end by 4 bases; junction bases not matched to a gene: 5. The CDR3 sequence is 14 residues long. The CDR3 region is CASSSPTGAYGYTF. CDR3 nucleotides: TGTGCCAGCAGCTCTCCGACAGGGGCCTATGGCTACACCTTC.

Only one count was recorded for this clone. One junction end does not reproduce the germline sequence, and a read error may be involved. V usage is TRBV4-1 and J usage is TRBJ2-7; 10 bases line up with TRBD2. This CDR3 is 16 amino acids long. Germline assignment: CDR1 MGHRA and CDR2 YSYEKL. The CDR3 protein is CASSQASGTSVTPLHF. The CDR3 DNA follows: TGCGCCAGCAGCCAGGCATCCGGGACTAGCGTAACCCCTCTCCACTTC.

The chain carries TRBV24-1 and TRBJ2-3; TRBD1 might be the D (6 bases). The ends were cut back, 4 bases at V and 1 base at J, with 17 bases in the middle. The CDR3 consists of 17 residues. Looked up from germline, CDR1 is KGHDR and CDR2 is SFDVKD. The CDR3 DNA reads TGTGCCACCAGTGAGCTGGGACACACGAGGGGCACAGATACGCAGTATTTT. It is translated as CATSELGHTRGTDTQYF.

The rearrangement links TRBV7-2 to TRBJ2-2; 9 bases align to TRBD2. J lost 5 bases, V lost 6 bases, and 7 bases had no gene match. The CDR3 contains 15 residues. Looked up from germline, CDR1 is SGHTA and CDR2 is FQGNSA. CDR3 loop: CASRESSGATGELFF. In DNA form, the CDR3 reads TGTGCCAGCAGAGAGTCTAGCGGGGCGACCGGGGAGCTGTTTTTT. Full variable domain (missing parts from reference TRBV7-2 and TRBJ2-2): GAGVSQSPSNKVTEKGKDVELRCDPISGHTALYWYRQSLGQGLEFLIYFQGNSAPDKSGLPSDRFSAERTGGSVSTLTIQRTQQEDSAVYLCASRESSGATGELFFGEGSRLTVL.